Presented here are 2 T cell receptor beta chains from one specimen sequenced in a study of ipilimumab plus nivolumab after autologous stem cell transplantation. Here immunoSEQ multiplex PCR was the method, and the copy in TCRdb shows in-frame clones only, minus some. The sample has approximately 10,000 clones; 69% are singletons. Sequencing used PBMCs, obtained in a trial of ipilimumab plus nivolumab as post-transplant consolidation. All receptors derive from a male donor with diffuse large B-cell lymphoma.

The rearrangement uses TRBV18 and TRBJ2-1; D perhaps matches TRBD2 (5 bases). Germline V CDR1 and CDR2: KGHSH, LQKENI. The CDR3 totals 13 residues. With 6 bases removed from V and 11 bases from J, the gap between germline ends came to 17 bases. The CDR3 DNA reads TGTGCCAGCTCCCAACCAGCAGAGGGTCAGCAGTTCTTC. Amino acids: CASSQPAEGQQFF.

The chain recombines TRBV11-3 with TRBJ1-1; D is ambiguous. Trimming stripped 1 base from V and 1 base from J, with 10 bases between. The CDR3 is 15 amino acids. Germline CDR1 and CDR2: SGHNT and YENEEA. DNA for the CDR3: TGTGCCAGCAGCTTAGCCAATACATGGAACACTGAAGCTTTCTTT. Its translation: CASSLANTWNTEAFF.